The next 32 T cell receptor beta chains were all read from a single sample in a study of shared clonotypes between healthy human individuals. Sequencing was performed with immunoSEQ multiplex PCR; in TCRdb, only in-frame clones are kept and a portion is missing. This table has around 1.5 million clones, approximately 98% appearing once. The sequencing input was naive CD4+ T cells sorted from blood. The sample's subset: CD45RA+ positively selected. These receptors were obtained from a man younger than 45 in good health.

The chain joins TRBV5-8 to TRBJ1-2; the D gene is possibly TRBD1 (5 bases). Germline CDR1 is SGHTS and CDR2 is YDEGEE. Deletions cut 1 base from V and 2 bases from J, with 15 bases between. The CDR3 spans 16 residues. The CDR3 coding sequence is TGTGCCAGCAGCTTGTGGGGCCGGGCAGAGAACTATGGCTACACCTTC. As protein: CASSLWGRAENYGYTF.

The rearrangement uses TRBV18 and TRBJ1-5; D is unresolved. V dropped 5 bases and J dropped 1 base, with 6 bases sitting between them. Germline V CDR1 and CDR2: KGHSH, LQKENI. This CDR3 is 13 amino acids long. CDR3 sequence (DNA): TGTGCCAGCTCAGACGAAAGCAATCAGCCCCAGCATTTT. Residues: CASSDESNQPQHF.

V is TRBV28 and J is TRBJ2-7, with D maybe TRBD2 (7 bases). The CDR3 covers 13 residues. The V end was cut by 10 bases, the J end by 7 bases, with 20 bases between. Looked up from germline, CDR1 is MDHEN and CDR2 is SYDVKM. This chain's CDR3 is CAIRDLQGGEQYF. DNA for the CDR3: TGTGCCATCAGAGATCTACAGGGAGGGGAGCAGTACTTC.

On this clone: Other DNA sequences in the same sample also yield this CDR3. The chain is built from TRBV20-1 and TRBJ2-1; D remains unclear. The CDR3 loop spans 10 amino acids. Germline CDR1 reads DFQATT; CDR2 reads SNEGSKA (reference sequence). Trimming removed 1 base from V and 8 bases from J, with 3 bases in between. The CDR3 reads CSARVHEQFF. The CDR3 DNA sequence: TGCAGTGCTAGAGTACATGAGCAGTTCTTC.

The rearrangement links TRBV27 to TRBJ2-7, with 8 bases identical to TRBD1. Per germline, CDR1 MNHEY and CDR2 SMNVEV (reference sequence). Trimming cost V 6 bases and J 6 bases; bases outside gene matches: 7. The CDR3 is 13 amino acids. CDR3 amino acids: CASRIGQGGEQYF. The CDR3 region has the DNA TGTGCCAGCAGAATTGGACAGGGAGGCGAGCAGTACTTC.

The rearrangement joins TRBV5-4 to TRBJ1-2; 9 positions agree with TRBD1. Germline CDR1 is SGHNT and CDR2 is YYREEE (reference sequence). V dropped 10 bases and J dropped 1; count of bases not matched to a gene: 5. The CDR3 is 13 amino acids. CDR3 coding DNA: TGTGCCTCCCGGACAGGGGATAACTATGGCTACACCTTC. Protein: CASRTGDNYGYTF.

This chain joins TRBV7-2 and TRBJ1-4; the D gene is possibly TRBD1 (5 bases). V was trimmed by 5 bases and J by 6 bases, leaving 10 bases between them. Germline assignment: CDR1 SGHTA and CDR2 FQGNSA. The CDR3 sequence is 13 residues long. The CDR3 DNA reads as TGTGCCAGCAGCGAGGGACGAGATGAAAAACTGTTTTTT. This codes for CASSEGRDEKLFF.

The chain employs TRBV30 and TRBJ1-1; unclear D gene. The CDR3 covers 14 residues. Trimming pared 2 bases from V and 1 base from J, leaving 11 bases between. Germline V lookup: CDR1 GTSNPN, CDR2 SVGIG (reference sequence). The CDR3 protein is CAWSLKAWNTEAFF. As DNA, the CDR3 is TGTGCCTGGAGTCTAAAGGCATGGAACACTGAAGCTTTCTTT.

This clone was detected only once. The chain recombines TRBV7-2 with TRBJ2-7; 8 bases fit TRBD2. Germline V lookup: CDR1 SGHTA, CDR2 FQGNSA. V was clipped by 3 bases and J by 2 bases; unmatched bases: 3. The CDR3 is made up of 14 amino acids. The CDR3 loop reads CASSLELAAYEQYF. In DNA, the CDR3 is TGTGCCAGCAGCTTGGAACTAGCGGCCTACGAGCAGTACTTC.

CDR3 amino acids: CASREGGPLYEQYF. The DNA of the CDR3 is TGTGCCAGCAGGGAGGGAGGGCCCCTCTACGAGCAGTACTTC. The chain combines TRBV28 with TRBJ2-7; 7 positions agree with TRBD2. The V gene's germline CDR1 is MDHEN and CDR2 SYDVKM. The CDR3 consists of 14 residues. The trim removed 6 bases at V and 3 bases at J, leaving 8 bases unmatched.

This sequence joins TRBV7-9 and TRBJ1-5; 8 bases agree with TRBD1. The CDR3 runs to 17 residues. Trimming took 5 bases from V and 0 from J; bases not matched to a gene: 9. Looked up from germline, CDR1 is SEHNR and CDR2 is FQNEAQ (reference sequence). CDR3 nucleotides: TGTGCCAGCAGCGGAGGGCGACAGGGGAATAGCAATCAGCCCCAGCATTTT. As protein: CASSGGRQGNSNQPQHF.

This CDR3 reads CASRSSVTDTQYF. As DNA, the CDR3 is TGTGCCAGCAGGTCTTCGGTGACCGATACGCAGTATTTT. The chain links TRBV11-2 to TRBJ2-3; D is uncertain. The germline gives CDR1 SGHAT, CDR2 FQNNGV. The V and J ends lost 6 bases and 6 bases respectively, with 13 bases between them. This CDR3 has 13 amino acids.

The chain combines TRBV19 with TRBJ2-7; D not resolved. The CDR3 covers 14 residues. Germline lookup yields CDR1 LNHDA and CDR2 SQIVND (reference sequence). Trimming shortened V by 2 bases and J by 2 bases, and 10 bases separated the two germline ends. Here the CDR3 reads CASSIRVQAYEQYF. DNA for the CDR3: TGTGCCAGTAGTATACGGGTCCAGGCCTACGAGCAGTACTTC.

The chain combines TRBV11-2 with TRBJ1-1, with TRBD1 as a possible D gene (5 bases). The V gene's germline CDR1 is SGHAT and CDR2 FQNNGV. V was shortened by 5 bases and J by 5 bases, with 27 bases between the two germline ends. The CDR3 contains 18 residues. CDR3 region: CASSTITGDQGFVTEAFF. Here the CDR3 DNA reads TGTGCCAGCAGCACTATTACCGGGGACCAGGGCTTTGTGACTGAAGCTTTCTTT.

Comments on this clone: This sample includes further DNA sequences coding for the same CDR3. The chain's CDR3 is CASSPRDTGELFF. The CDR3 nucleotides are TGTGCCAGCAGCCCTAGAGACACCGGGGAGCTGTTTTTT. The chain recombines TRBV5-4 with TRBJ2-2, with no clear D. The CDR3 is 13 amino acids. V was pared by 4 bases and J by 3 bases, with 7 bases between. Per the germline V gene, CDR1 is SGHNT and CDR2 is YYREEE (reference sequence).

The chain recombines TRBV20-1 with TRBJ2-7; D is undetermined. The CDR3 has 11 residues. V was shortened by 3 bases and J by 4 bases, with 7 bases between the two germline ends. Germline V gene sequence: CDR1 DFQATT, CDR2 SNEGSKA (reference sequence). DNA for the CDR3: TGCAGTGCTAGGGGCATGTACGAGCAGTACTTC. This translates into CSARGMYEQYF.

The rearrangement links TRBV7-2 to TRBJ1-2; D perhaps matches TRBD1 (5 bases). Germline V gene data show CDR1 as SGHTA and CDR2 as FQGNSA. This CDR3 comprises 13 residues. Deletions cut 5 bases from V and 2 bases from J, with 9 bases between. CDR3 loop: CASSPDTNYGYTF. CDR3 bases: TGTGCCAGCAGCCCGGACACGAACTATGGCTACACCTTC.

Concerning this clone: An end of the junction differs from the germline gene, which may be a read error. This same CDR3 is encoded by further DNA sequences in the sample. The chain joins TRBV2 to TRBJ1-2; D gene uncertain. Germline V gene data show CDR1 as SNHLY and CDR2 as FYNNEI. CDR3 size: 11 residues. The CDR3 DNA reads TGTGCCAGCAGGGAAGACTATGGCTACACCTTC. As protein: CASREDYGYTF.

The V gene is TRBV5-1, the J gene TRBJ2-2, with D perhaps matching TRBD2 (5 bases). This CDR3 has 13 residues. Deletions cut 0 bases from V and 8 bases from J, with 8 bases between. The germline CDR1 and CDR2 sequences are SGHRS and YFSETQ. CDR3 coding DNA: TGCGCCAGCAGCTTGGATCCGGGAGGGGAGCTGTTTTTT. Encoded protein: CASSLDPGGELFF.

This clone appeared once. The rearrangement joins TRBV7-8 to TRBJ1-4; 7 positions agree with TRBD1. With 5 bases clipped from V and 8 bases from J, the junction kept 5 bases outside the gene matches. The CDR3 has 13 amino acids. Germline CDR1 SGHVS, CDR2 FQNEAQ. The CDR3 DNA follows: TGTGCCAGCAGCCGCGGGACAGCAGAAAAACTGTTTTTT. This translates into CASSRGTAEKLFF.

This chain connects TRBV7-2 to TRBJ2-7; D may be TRBD1 (6 bases). The CDR3 is 15 residues long. The germline V and J ends were trimmed by 1 base and 2 bases, with 12 bases remaining between them. Germline values: CDR1 SGHTA, CDR2 FQGNSA. The CDR3 DNA reads as TGTGCCAGCAGCTTAGTGGGGGCTTCCGCCTACGAGCAGTACTTC. This encodes CASSLVGASAYEQYF.

The genes are TRBV7-2 and TRBJ2-1; no clear D. The CDR3 sequence is 15 residues long. Trimming stripped 4 bases from V and 1 base from J, with 11 bases between. Germline V gene lookup returns CDR1 SGHTA and CDR2 FQGNSA. In nucleotides, the CDR3 is TGTGCCAGCAGCTCACAGACCTTTTCCTACAATGAGCAGTTCTTC. This sequence encodes CASSSQTFSYNEQFF.

The chain employs TRBV11-2 and TRBJ2-4; 7 nucleotides match TRBD1. V was pared by 6 bases and J by 7 bases, with 12 bases of the junction left unmatched. CDR1 SGHAT and CDR2 FQNNGV come from the germline V gene. The CDR3 spans 15 residues. The CDR3 bases are TGTGCCAGCAGACCAACAGGGGCGGATGCGAACATTCAGTACTTC. Its translation: CASRPTGADANIQYF.

V is TRBV18 and J is TRBJ2-5; 9 bases line up with TRBD2. The ends lost 6 bases at V and 5 bases at J; junction bases unmatched: 4. Germline CDR1 and CDR2: KGHSH and LQKENI. The CDR3 extends over 13 amino acids. The CDR3 bases are TGTGCCAGCTCTGGACTAGCGAGGGAGACCCAGTACTTC. It encodes CASSGLARETQYF.

The chain has TRBV27 and TRBJ2-7, with D possibly being TRBD1 or TRBD2 (5 bases each). With 2 bases removed from V and 5 bases from J, the gap between germline ends came to 22 bases. This CDR3 spans 17 amino acids. The V gene's germline CDR1 is MNHEY and CDR2 SMNVEV (reference sequence). In nucleotides, the CDR3 is TGTGCCAGCAGTTTAATCCCCCCCGGGACCCAAGGGCACGAGCAGTACTTC. Residues: CASSLIPPGTQGHEQYF.

The chain has TRBV9 and TRBJ2-3; the D is unclear. This CDR3 comprises 14 residues. Germline values: CDR1 SGDLS, CDR2 YYNGEE. V lost 0 bases and J 2 bases, leaving 7 bases between the germline ends. In DNA, the CDR3 is TGTGCCAGCAGCGTAGTAGGCACCACAGATACGCAGTATTTT. Amino acids: CASSVVGTTDTQYF.

J is TRBJ1-2 and V is TRBV19; TRBD1 matches at 9 bases. Looked up from germline, CDR1 is LNHDA and CDR2 is SQIVND (reference sequence). With 6 bases clipped from V and 3 bases from J, the junction kept 5 bases outside the gene matches. The CDR3 has 14 residues. In nucleotides, the CDR3 is TGTGCCAGTAGGTGGGACAGGGCGCACTATGGCTACACCTTC. It specifies CASRWDRAHYGYTF.

The rearrangement links TRBV19 to TRBJ2-5, with D perhaps TRBD2 (6 bases). This CDR3 spans 13 amino acids. V gave up 6 bases and J gave up 5 bases, with 13 bases separating them. CDR1 is LNHDA, CDR2 SQIVND, per germline (reference sequence). The CDR3 region has the DNA TGTGCCAGTAGGAGAACGGGAGCCGAGACCCAGTACTTC. Amino acid sequence: CASRRTGAETQYF.

The gene calls are TRBV18 and TRBJ2-5, with 8 bases fitting TRBD1. Trimming removed 2 bases from V and 4 bases from J; junction bases left unmatched: 18. This CDR3 contains 19 residues. CDR1 is KGHSH, CDR2 LQKENI, per germline. In DNA form, the CDR3 reads TGTGCCAGCTCACCAATTTACGGAATCGGGACAGGAGAGGTAGAGACCCAGTACTTC. Encoded protein: CASSPIYGIGTGEVETQYF.

V usage is TRBV28 and J usage is TRBJ1-3; TRBD1 might be the D (5 bases). Germline V gene data show CDR1 as MDHEN and CDR2 as SYDVKM. The CDR3 covers 17 residues. V lost 5 bases to trimming and J lost 4 bases, with 21 bases between them. In DNA form, the CDR3 reads TGTGCCAGCAGTCCGACGCGTGGTGTTAGGGACGGAAACACCATATATTTT. Translated: CASSPTRGVRDGNTIYF.

V and J are TRBV29-1 and TRBJ2-5; the D is unclear. Germline CDR1 SQVTM, CDR2 ANQGSEA. Between the trimmed V and J ends, which lost 7 bases and 5 bases, there was a span of 11 bases. This CDR3 region has 11 residues. CDR3 DNA: TGCAGCGGCGGAACTCGGGAGACCCAGTACTTC. This sequence encodes CSGGTRETQYF. Looking up the rest from reference TRBV29-1 and TRBJ2-5 gives the full variable domain: SAVISQKPSRDICQRGTSLTIQCQVDSQVTMMFWYRQQPGQSLTLIATANQGSEATYESGFVIDKFPISRPNLTFSTLTVSNMSPEDSSIYLCSGGTRETQYFGPGTRLLVL.

This chain joins TRBV7-2 and TRBJ2-7; D gene unclear. Germline V gene sequence: CDR1 SGHTA, CDR2 FQGNSA. The germline V and J ends were trimmed by 6 bases and 1 base, with 16 bases remaining between them. The CDR3 is 15 residues long. Here the CDR3 reads CASSPDWFPSYEQYF. The CDR3 nucleotides are TGTGCCAGCAGTCCCGACTGGTTCCCGTCCTACGAGCAGTACTTC. The full variable domain, completed using reference TRBV7-2 and TRBJ2-7, is GAGVSQSPSNKVTEKGKDVELRCDPISGHTALYWYRQSLGQGLEFLIYFQGNSAPDKSGLPSDRFSAERTGGSVSTLTIQRTQQEDSAVYLCASSPDWFPSYEQYFGPGTRLTVT.